The clone carrying this T cell receptor (beta chain) was seen a handful of times. The antigen remains unidentified. The data were taken from a study of human T cells and chemical hapten exposure. Points from the study as a whole: Compared to controls, expanded TCRs made significantly more large clusters of similar CDR3s. Patch test score was positively correlated with the counts of PT1 expanded TCRs.

V shed 0 bases and J shed 2 bases, with 13 bases lying between them. In germline, CDR1 is GTSNPN, CDR2 SVGIG (reference sequence). This CDR3 has 15 amino acids. The time point here: pre-sensitization, week 0. Described treatment: therapeutic diphenylcyclopropenone sensitization with weekly scalp DPC. TCRdb re-called the RACE reads through MiXCR, storing one row per CDR3 protein. In the table there are about 120,000 distinct CDR3 sequences, roughly 14% of which are singletons. Sequences were derived from whole blood, sampled in connection with sensitization to the hapten diphenylcyclopropenone (DPC). The chain links TRBV30 to TRBJ1-2; D not certain. This sequence was found in a woman between 18 and 29 years old with alopecia areata. Some clones in this sample may be carry-over from other donors' samples. CDR3 sequence: CAWSVTWESNYGYTF. The CDR3 DNA reads as TGTGCCTGGAGTGTAACCTGGGAGTCCAACTATGGCTACACCTTC.